Listed here are 23 T cell receptor beta chains from one sample, sequenced in a study of blood T cells in healthy people across ages. Then a second PCR, running about 6 to 11 cycles, was carried out with a sample-barcoded 5' primer and a J-beta primer mix. MiXCR was run by TCRdb on the 5' RACE reads, yielding one entry per CDR3 protein. Of 1.5 million to 2 million distinct CDR3 sequences listed, roughly 28% are singletons. The sample was blood. The receptor source for this set is a woman under 40 in good health.

The rearrangement joins TRBV12-3 or TRBV12-4 to TRBJ2-5, with 12 bases fitting TRBD2. The junction had 22 bases not matched to a gene; V was cut back by 6 bases and J by 11 bases. The CDR3 contains 18 residues. This CDR3 is CASRPGELAGGTGDEQYF. The CDR3 DNA follows: TGTGCCAGCAGACCGGGGGAGCTAGCGGGAGGGACTGGGGATGAGCAGTACTTC.

This chain uses TRBV6-1 with TRBJ2-1; D uncertain. V was clipped by 1 base and J by 4 bases, with 11 bases between them. In germline, CDR1 is MNHNS, CDR2 SASEGT. The CDR3 spans 15 residues. The chain's CDR3 is CASSEGAVPYNEQFF. The DNA for the CDR3 is TGTGCCAGCAGTGAAGGGGCAGTCCCTTACAATGAGCAGTTCTTC.

With respect to this clonotype: A much more abundant neighbour one base away suggests this may be a read error. Likely a read error: the CDR3 ends without its conserved phenylalanine or tryptophan. CDR3: CASSVGDRVAKNIQYL. CDR3 nucleotides: TGTGCCAGCAGCGTAGGGGACAGGGTGGCCAAAAACATTCAGTACTTA. V is TRBV9 and J is TRBJ2-4; 9 positions match TRBD1. The V gene's germline CDR1 is SGDLS and CDR2 YYNGEE. CDR3 length equals 16 residues. Trimming at V came to 0 bases and at J to 1 base, leaving 2 bases not matched to a gene.

There are many counts of this clonotype. V gene TRBV3-1 combines with J gene TRBJ2-7; the match to TRBD1 covers 8 bases. CDR1 is LGHDT and CDR2 is YNNKEL in the germline V gene (reference sequence). V lost 4 bases and J lost 3; bases outside the gene matches: 5. The CDR3 is 14 residues long. The chain's CDR3 is CASSLPGQVYEQYF. The CDR3 DNA is TGTGCCAGCAGCCTACCGGGACAGGTCTACGAGCAGTACTTC.

The V and J genes are TRBV4-1 and TRBJ2-7; a possible D gene is TRBD2 (6 bases). This CDR3 contains 15 residues. CDR1 is MGHRA, CDR2 YSYEKL, per germline. With 4 bases removed from V and 7 bases from J, the gap between germline ends came to 20 bases. CDR3 sequence: CASSRLTGGANEQYF. CDR3 bases: TGCGCCAGCAGCCGTTTGACGGGCGGGGCGAATGAGCAGTACTTC.

This clonotype was counted a few times. The chain recombines TRBV12-3 or TRBV12-4 with TRBJ2-1; the match to TRBD2 covers 12 bases. V dropped 8 bases and J dropped 7; count of bases not matched to a gene: 6. The length of the CDR3 is 14 residues. The CDR3 loop reads CASDRTSGVNEQFF. The CDR3 DNA is TGTGCCAGCGATAGGACTAGCGGGGTAAATGAGCAGTTCTTC.

This clonotype was counted ten times or more. The chain recombines TRBV28 with TRBJ1-4, with D uncertain. Germline CDR1 and CDR2: MDHEN and SYDVKM. The CDR3 extends over 12 amino acids. V was shortened by 3 bases and J by 5 bases, with 4 bases between the two germline ends. The CDR3 loop is CASSLLNEKLFF. CDR3 sequence (DNA): TGTGCCAGCAGTTTGTTGAATGAAAAACTGTTTTTT. The whole variable domain, filled in from reference TRBV28 and TRBJ1-4, reads DVKVTQSSRYLVKRTGEKVFLECVQDMDHENMFWYRQDPGLGLRLIYFSYDVKMKEKGDIPEGYSVSREKKERFSLILESASTNQTSMYLCASSLLNEKLFFGSGTQLSVL.

The chain joins TRBV12-3 or TRBV12-4 to TRBJ1-1, with a possible D match to TRBD1 (5 bases). Trimming removed 3 bases from V and 6 bases from J, with 11 bases in between. There are 13 residues in the CDR3. In DNA form, the CDR3 reads TGTGCCAGCAGTTTCCGCGGGACTTCTGAAGCTTTCTTT. Protein: CASSFRGTSEAFF.

This clonotype has only a few counts. The gene calls are TRBV3-1 and TRBJ1-2; tentative D call: TRBD1 (6 bases). V lost 4 bases, J lost 0 bases, and 12 bases lay in between. The germline V gene has CDR1 LGHDT and CDR2 YNNKEL (reference sequence). The CDR3 runs to 15 residues. The CDR3 loop reads CASSRIGTPNYGYTF. CDR3 coding DNA: TGTGCCAGCAGCCGGATTGGGACACCTAACTATGGCTACACCTTC.

A few counts support this clonotype. The chain joins TRBV9 to TRBJ1-2; weak D call: TRBD1 (6 bases). V was clipped by 3 bases and J by 4 bases, with 13 bases between them. The CDR3 loop spans 14 amino acids. Germline values: CDR1 SGDLS, CDR2 YYNGEE. Here the CDR3 DNA reads TGTGCCAGCAGCGGGACAGCCGGTCCCTATGGCTACACCTTC. Residues: CASSGTAGPYGYTF.

The rearrangement uses TRBV18 and TRBJ1-1, with D hard to call. Per the germline V gene, CDR1 is KGHSH and CDR2 is LQKENI. The CDR3 is made up of 15 amino acids. V lost 3 bases, J lost 0 bases, and 11 bases lay in between. CDR3 coding DNA: TGTGCCAGCTCACCCACGTCCGCAGTGAACACTGAAGCTTTCTTT. As protein: CASSPTSAVNTEAFF. Using reference TRBV18 and TRBJ1-1 for the parts outside the CDR3, the full variable domain is NAGVMQNPRHLVRRRGQEARLRCSPMKGHSHVYWYRQLPEEGLKFMVYLQKENIIDESGMPKERFSAEFPKEGPSILRIQQVVRGDSAAYFCASSPTSAVNTEAFFGQGTRLTVV.

This chain uses TRBV4-3 with TRBJ2-1, with 9 bases identical to TRBD1. Germline V gene lookup returns CDR1 LGHNA and CDR2 YSLEER. The CDR3 extends over 17 amino acids. J was trimmed by 4 bases and V by 2 bases; bases with no gene match: 9. In DNA form, the CDR3 reads TGCGCCAGCAGCCAATGGGGTTCCGGGACAGGGTACAATGAGCAGTTCTTC. Its protein product is CASSQWGSGTGYNEQFF.

This clonotype has a handful of counts. The chain couples TRBV2 to TRBJ1-1; no firm D call. Germline CDR1 reads SNHLY; CDR2 reads FYNNEI. V lost 1 base to trimming and J lost 13 bases, with 10 bases between them. This CDR3 spans 11 amino acids. CDR3 bases: TGTGCCAGCAGTGAAGAGGGCGTGGGTTTCTTT. As protein: CASSEEGVGFF.

In its sample, this clonotype was seen a few times. The rearrangement links TRBV6-2 or TRBV6-3 to TRBJ2-1; D is perhaps TRBD2 (6 bases). Trimming cost V 4 bases and J 8 bases, with 18 bases left between them. Germline lookup yields CDR1 MNHEY and CDR2 SVGEGT. This CDR3 spans 15 amino acids. CDR3 residues: CASSFPGVAIYEQFF. CDR3 in DNA: TGTGCCAGCAGTTTCCCGGGAGTAGCGATCTATGAGCAGTTCTTC.

This clonotype has only a few counts. This chain's CDR3 is CASSVLAGEYNEQFF. Written as DNA, the CDR3 is TGTGCCAGCAGCGTCCTGGCGGGGGAGTACAATGAGCAGTTCTTC. This chain links TRBV7-9 with TRBJ2-1; 7 bases line up with TRBD2. This CDR3 is 15 amino acids long. V lost 5 bases, J lost 4 bases, and 8 bases stayed unmatched. CDR1 and CDR2 (germline): SEHNR, FQNEAQ (reference sequence). Drawing the rest from reference TRBV7-9 and TRBJ2-1, the complete variable domain is DTGVSQNPRHKITKRGQNVTFRCDPISEHNRLYWYRQTLGQGPEFLTYFQNEAQLEKSRLLSDRFSAERPKGSFSTLEIQRTEQGDSAMYLCASSVLAGEYNEQFFGPGTRLTVL.

The rearrangement links TRBV7-8 to TRBJ2-7; D is uncertain. Germline V lookup: CDR1 SGHVS, CDR2 FQNEAQ. Deletions cut 6 bases from V and 3 bases from J, with 9 bases between. The CDR3 is made up of 12 amino acids. CDR3 loop: CASRSSFYEQYF. For the CDR3, the DNA is TGTGCCAGCAGAAGTAGCTTCTACGAGCAGTACTTC.

The table lists this clonotype with many counts. The chain is built from TRBV29-1 and TRBJ2-5; 7 bases map to TRBD1. The CDR3 has 12 amino acids. Germline trimming cut 7 bases from V and 1 base from J; bases unmatched to any gene: 3. In germline, CDR1 is SQVTM, CDR2 ANQGSEA. This CDR3 is CSGTGAQETQYF. CDR3 nucleotides: TGCAGCGGAACAGGGGCCCAAGAGACCCAGTACTTC.

This sequence joins TRBV28 and TRBJ2-7; 9 nucleotides match TRBD1. CDR3 size: 17 residues. The J segment lost 5 bases and the V segment lost 9 bases, leaving 20 bases of the junction unmatched. Germline lookup yields CDR1 MDHEN and CDR2 SYDVKM. Written as DNA, the CDR3 is TGTGCCAGTTCCGTCCCCCCGCGGACAGGGGTTACTGACGAGCAGTACTTC. Protein: CASSVPPRTGVTDEQYF.

In regard to this clonotype: At one of its ends the junction is not consistent with the germline gene, which may arise from a read error. The chain combines TRBV27 with TRBJ1-5; D unclear. CDR3 length: 16 residues. Germline lookup yields CDR1 MNHEY and CDR2 SMNVEV (reference sequence). The CDR3 DNA sequence: TGTGCCAACAGTCCCCGCGGAGAAAGAATAAATCAGCCCCAGCATTTT. Amino acid sequence: CANSPRGERINQPQHF.

The V gene is TRBV2, the J gene TRBJ2-1, with 11 bases matching TRBD1. CDR3 size: 16 residues. Unmatched junction bases numbered 4, after V lost 3 bases and J lost 3 bases. Germline CDR1 reads SNHLY; CDR2 reads FYNNEI. The CDR3 DNA sequence: TGTGCCAGCAGTGACCCCGGGACAGGGGGCTACAATGAGCAGTTCTTC. Translating gives CASSDPGTGGYNEQFF.

This clonotype was seen a handful of times. The CDR3 region has the DNA TGCAGTGCTAGATTCAGCGGGGGGGCCTACGAGCAGTACTTC. Its translation is CSARFSGGAYEQYF. V is TRBV20-1 and J is TRBJ2-7; 10 bases align to TRBD2. Trimming removed 2 bases from V and 2 bases from J; junction bases left unmatched: 3. CDR3 size: 14 residues. The germline V gene has CDR1 DFQATT and CDR2 SNEGSKA (reference sequence).

V and J are TRBV29-1 and TRBJ2-4; possibly TRBD1 for D (5 bases). The V and J ends lost 2 bases and 13 bases respectively, with 12 bases between them. From germline, CDR1 is SQVTM and CDR2 ANQGSEA. The CDR3 length is 11 residues. The CDR3 DNA follows: TGCAGCGTTGAAAGGGGCAATGAGCAGTACTTC. Translation gives CSVERGNEQYF.

This clonotype was detected only a few times. The chain recombines TRBV7-2 with TRBJ2-3, with unresolved D. This CDR3 comprises 14 residues. Trimming removed 2 bases from V and 4 bases from J, with 10 bases in between. Germline CDR1 and CDR2: SGHTA and FQGNSA. The CDR3 DNA reads TGTGCCAGCAGCTTACTCTCGGGCGCAGATACGCAGTATTTT. Residues: CASSLLSGADTQYF.